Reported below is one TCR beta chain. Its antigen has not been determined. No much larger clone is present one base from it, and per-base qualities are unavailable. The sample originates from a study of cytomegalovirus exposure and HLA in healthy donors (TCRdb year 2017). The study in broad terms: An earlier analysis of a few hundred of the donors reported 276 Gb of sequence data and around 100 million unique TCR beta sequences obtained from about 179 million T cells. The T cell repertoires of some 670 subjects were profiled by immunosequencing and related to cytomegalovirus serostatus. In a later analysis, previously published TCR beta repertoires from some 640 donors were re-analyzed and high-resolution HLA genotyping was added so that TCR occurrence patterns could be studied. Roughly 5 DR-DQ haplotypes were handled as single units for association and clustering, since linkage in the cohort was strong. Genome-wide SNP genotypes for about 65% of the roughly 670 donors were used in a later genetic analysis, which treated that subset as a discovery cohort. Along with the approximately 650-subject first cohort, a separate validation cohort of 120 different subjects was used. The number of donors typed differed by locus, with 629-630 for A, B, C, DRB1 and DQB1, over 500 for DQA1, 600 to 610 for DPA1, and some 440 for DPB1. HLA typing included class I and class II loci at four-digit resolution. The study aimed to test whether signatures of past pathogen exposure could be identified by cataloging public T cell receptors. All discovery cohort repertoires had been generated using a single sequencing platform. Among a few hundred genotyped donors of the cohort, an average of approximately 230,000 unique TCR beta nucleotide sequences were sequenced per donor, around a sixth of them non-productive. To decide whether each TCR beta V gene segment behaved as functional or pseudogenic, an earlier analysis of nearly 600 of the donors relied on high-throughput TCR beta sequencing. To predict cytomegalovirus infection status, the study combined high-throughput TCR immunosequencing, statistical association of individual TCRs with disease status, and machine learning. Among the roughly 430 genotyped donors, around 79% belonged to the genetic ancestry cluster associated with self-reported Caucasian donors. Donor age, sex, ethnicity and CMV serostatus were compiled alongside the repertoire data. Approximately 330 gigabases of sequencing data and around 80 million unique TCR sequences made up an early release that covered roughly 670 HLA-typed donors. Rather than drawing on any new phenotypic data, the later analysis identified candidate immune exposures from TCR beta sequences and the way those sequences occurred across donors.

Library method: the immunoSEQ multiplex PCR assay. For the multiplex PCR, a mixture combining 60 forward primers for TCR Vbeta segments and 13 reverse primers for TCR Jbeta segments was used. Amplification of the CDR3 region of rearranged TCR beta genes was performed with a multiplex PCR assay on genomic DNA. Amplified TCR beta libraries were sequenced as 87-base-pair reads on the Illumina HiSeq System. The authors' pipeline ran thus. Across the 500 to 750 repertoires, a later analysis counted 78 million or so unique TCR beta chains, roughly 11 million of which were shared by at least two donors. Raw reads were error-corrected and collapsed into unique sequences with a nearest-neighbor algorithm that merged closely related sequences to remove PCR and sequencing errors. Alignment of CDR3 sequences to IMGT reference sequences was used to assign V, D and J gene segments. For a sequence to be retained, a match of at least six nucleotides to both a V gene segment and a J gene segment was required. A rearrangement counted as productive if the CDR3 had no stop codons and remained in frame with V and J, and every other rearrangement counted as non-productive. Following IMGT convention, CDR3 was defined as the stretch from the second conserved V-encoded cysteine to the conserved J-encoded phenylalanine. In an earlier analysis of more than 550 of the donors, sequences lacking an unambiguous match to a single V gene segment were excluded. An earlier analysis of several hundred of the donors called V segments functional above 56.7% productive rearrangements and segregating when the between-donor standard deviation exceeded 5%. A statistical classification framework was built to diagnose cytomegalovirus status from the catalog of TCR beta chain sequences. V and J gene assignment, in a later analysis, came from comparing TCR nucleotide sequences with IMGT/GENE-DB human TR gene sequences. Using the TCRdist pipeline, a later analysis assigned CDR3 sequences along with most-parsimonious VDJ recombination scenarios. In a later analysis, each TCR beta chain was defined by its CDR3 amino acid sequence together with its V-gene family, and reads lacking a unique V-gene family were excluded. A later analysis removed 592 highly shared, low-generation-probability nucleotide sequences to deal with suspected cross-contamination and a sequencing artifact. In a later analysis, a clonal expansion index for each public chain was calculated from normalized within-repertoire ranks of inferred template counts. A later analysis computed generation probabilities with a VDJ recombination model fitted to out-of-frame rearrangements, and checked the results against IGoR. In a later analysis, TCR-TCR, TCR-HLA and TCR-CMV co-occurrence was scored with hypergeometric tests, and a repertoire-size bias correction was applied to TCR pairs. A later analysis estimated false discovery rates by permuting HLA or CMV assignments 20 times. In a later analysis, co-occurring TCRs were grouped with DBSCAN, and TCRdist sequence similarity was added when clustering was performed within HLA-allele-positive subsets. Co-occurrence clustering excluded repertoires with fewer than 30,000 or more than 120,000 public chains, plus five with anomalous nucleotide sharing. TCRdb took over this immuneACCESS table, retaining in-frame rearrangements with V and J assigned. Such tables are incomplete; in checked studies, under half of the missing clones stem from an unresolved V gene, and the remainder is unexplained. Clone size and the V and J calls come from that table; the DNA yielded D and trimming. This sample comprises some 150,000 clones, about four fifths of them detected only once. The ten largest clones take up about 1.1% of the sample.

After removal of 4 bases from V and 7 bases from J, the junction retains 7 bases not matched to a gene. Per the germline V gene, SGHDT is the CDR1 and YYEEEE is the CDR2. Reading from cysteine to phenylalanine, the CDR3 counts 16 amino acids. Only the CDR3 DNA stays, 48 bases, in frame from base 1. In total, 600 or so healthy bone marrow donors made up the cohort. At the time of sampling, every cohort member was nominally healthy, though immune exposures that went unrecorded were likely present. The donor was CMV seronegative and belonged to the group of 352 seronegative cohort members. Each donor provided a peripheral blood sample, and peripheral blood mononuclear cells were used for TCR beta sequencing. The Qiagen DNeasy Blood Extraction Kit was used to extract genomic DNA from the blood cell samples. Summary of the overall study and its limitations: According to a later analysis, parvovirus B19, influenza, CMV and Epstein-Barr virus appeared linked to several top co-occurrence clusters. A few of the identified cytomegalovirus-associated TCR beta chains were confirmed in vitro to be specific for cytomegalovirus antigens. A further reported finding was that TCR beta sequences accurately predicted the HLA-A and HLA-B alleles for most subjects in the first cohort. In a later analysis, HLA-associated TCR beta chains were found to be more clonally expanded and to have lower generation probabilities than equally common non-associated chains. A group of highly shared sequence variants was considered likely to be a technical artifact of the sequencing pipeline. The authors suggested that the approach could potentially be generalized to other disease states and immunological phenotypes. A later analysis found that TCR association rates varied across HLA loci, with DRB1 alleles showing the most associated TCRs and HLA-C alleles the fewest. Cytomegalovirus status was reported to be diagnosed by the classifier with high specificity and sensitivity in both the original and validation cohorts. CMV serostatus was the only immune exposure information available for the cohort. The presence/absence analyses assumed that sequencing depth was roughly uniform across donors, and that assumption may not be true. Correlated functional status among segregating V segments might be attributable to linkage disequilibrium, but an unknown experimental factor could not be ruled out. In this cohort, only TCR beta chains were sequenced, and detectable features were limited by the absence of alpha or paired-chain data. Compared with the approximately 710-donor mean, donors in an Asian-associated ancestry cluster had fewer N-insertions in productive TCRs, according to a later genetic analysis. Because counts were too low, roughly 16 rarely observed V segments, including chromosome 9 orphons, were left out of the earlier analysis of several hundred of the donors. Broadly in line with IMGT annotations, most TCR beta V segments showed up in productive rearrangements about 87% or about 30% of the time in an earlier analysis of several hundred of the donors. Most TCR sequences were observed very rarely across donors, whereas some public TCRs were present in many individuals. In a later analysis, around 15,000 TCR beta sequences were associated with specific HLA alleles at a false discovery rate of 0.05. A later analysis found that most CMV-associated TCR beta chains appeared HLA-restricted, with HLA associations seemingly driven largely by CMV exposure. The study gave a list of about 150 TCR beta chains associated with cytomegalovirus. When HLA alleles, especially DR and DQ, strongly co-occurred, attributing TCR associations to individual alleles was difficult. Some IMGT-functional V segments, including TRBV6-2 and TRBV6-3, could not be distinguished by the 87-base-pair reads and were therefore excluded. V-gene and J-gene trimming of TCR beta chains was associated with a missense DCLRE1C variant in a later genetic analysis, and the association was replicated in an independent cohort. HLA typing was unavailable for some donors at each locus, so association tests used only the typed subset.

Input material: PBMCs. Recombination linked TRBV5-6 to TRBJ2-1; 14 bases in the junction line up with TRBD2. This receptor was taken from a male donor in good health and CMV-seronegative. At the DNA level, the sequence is TGTGCCAGCAGCATTCACGGGACTAGCGGGGGTAATGAGCAGTTCTTC. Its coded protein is CASSIHGTSGGNEQFF. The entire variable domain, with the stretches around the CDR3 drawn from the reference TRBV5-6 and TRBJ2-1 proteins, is DAGVTQSPTHLIKTRGQQVTLRCSPKSGHDTVSWYQQALGQGPQFIFQYYEEEERQRGNFPDRFSGHQFPNYSSELNVNALLLGDSALYLCASSIHGTSGGNEQFFGPGTRLTVL.